This TCR beta chain came from a study of shared clonotypes between healthy human individuals. In the study overall: Researchers assigned three CD4 naive, three CD4 memory, two CD8 naive and one CD8 memory plate to each donor.

As regards this clone: Its antigen is not identified.

The CDR3 consists of 13 residues. Trimming removed 0 bases at V and 9 bases at J, with 14 bases between. Germline lookup yields CDR1 SQVTM and CDR2 ANQGSEA. Within Nashville, Tennessee resided all donors, each a Caucasian adult. Measured with immunoSEQ multiplex PCR; TCRdb has only the in-frame clones, and not every one. This repertoire shows 2,500,000 or so clones, over 85% found once; its top ten account for 0.36%. Overall study findings and caveats: Sampling included only blood; tissue repertoires likely differ.

The sequenced sample was naive CD4+ T cells from PBMCs. Described subset: CD45RA+ positively selected. This sequence joins TRBV29-1 and TRBJ1-1; tentatively, D is TRBD1 (6 bases). The receptor was derived from a man aged 18-30 years in good health. Some clones in this sample may be carry-over from other donors' samples. The CDR3 sequence: CSVEDPGGLKAFF. CDR3 coding DNA: TGCAGCGTTGAAGATCCGGGGGGGCTGAAAGCTTTCTTT.